This paragraph reports one TCR beta chain. The antigen remains unidentified. There are 16 residues in the CDR3. With 8 bases removed from V and 0 bases from J, the gap between germline ends came to 17 bases. Germline assignment: CDR1 ENHRY and CDR2 SYGVKD. The record originates from a study of blood T cells in healthy people across ages. Whole-study results and caveats: A strong correlation was seen between TCR beta diversity and naive T cell percentage.

PCR was performed a second time for roughly 6 to 12 cycles using a sample-barcoded 5' primer and a J-beta primer mix. MiXCR, applied by TCRdb to the 5' RACE reads, yields one record per CDR3 protein. The top ten hold about 21% of the sample, which has 1,800,000 or so distinct CDR3 sequences, more than 35% seen once. Sample: blood. The V call is TRBV10-3, the J call TRBJ2-1; unclear D gene. This TCR was sampled from a human donor in good health. CDR3 bases: TGTGCCATCGGTCCGCCCGGCGGCGGCTCCTACAATGAGCAGTTCTTC. Encoded protein: CAIGPPGGGSYNEQFF.